This T cell receptor (beta chain) emerged from a study of T cells in Graves' hyperthyroidism and ophthalmopathy. Germline-derived CDR1 and CDR2 are SGDLS and YYNGEE. Trimming took 3 bases from V and 0 from J, leaving 9 bases between them. This CDR3 region has 14 residues. The TCR beta CDR3 regions underwent amplification using RNA transcripts as the source. First-round RT-PCR with HTBI primers amplified the TCR CDR3 region. MiXCR, applied by TCRdb to the multiplex PCR reads, yields one record per CDR3 protein. Altogether some 460,000 distinct CDR3 sequences are present, about 15% being singletons, with the ten largest covering 14%. On this clonotype: The target antigen is unknown.

Overall study results and limits: Most thyroid clonotypes expanded above 0.001 were also detected in blood.

Newly diagnosed hyperthyroidism patients aged 18 to 65 years had disease lasting under 2 months. Fresh peripheral blood, 10 ml, was the source of the PBMCs. This clonotype originated in a woman aged 18 to 35 with Graves' hyperthyroidism. The genes are TRBV9 and TRBJ1-1; no clear D gene. The sample comprised blood. The CDR3 spells CASSAAGVNTEAFF. CDR3 coding DNA: TGTGCCAGCAGCGCCGCCGGGGTGAACACTGAAGCTTTCTTT.